The present T cell receptor (beta chain) was sequenced within a study of glioma-infiltrating T cells after dendritic cell vaccination. V was clipped by 5 bases and J by 0 bases, with 14 bases between them. The CDR3 extends over 15 amino acids. Germline V gene sequence: CDR1 SEHNR, CDR2 FQNEAQ (reference sequence). Primers: 60 V beta forward and 13 J beta reverse. TCRdb keeps only in-frame clones here, not all; method: immunoSEQ multiplex PCR. The data contain over 75,000 clones, over 75% of them singletons. The time point is: after dendritic cell vaccination, including at tumor progression/relapse. This sequence joins TRBV7-9 and TRBJ2-7; D may be TRBD2 (6 bases). This clonotype originated in a human donor with glioblastoma. This specimen consisted of blood, obtained after dendritic cell vaccination. CDR3: CASSHRPGSSYEQYF. CDR3 DNA: TGTGCCAGCAGCCACCGACCCGGGAGCTCCTACGAGCAGTACTTC. Supplemented by reference TRBV7-9 and TRBJ2-7, the full variable domain reads DTGVSQNPRHKITKRGQNVTFRCDPISEHNRLYWYRQTLGQGPEFLTYFQNEAQLEKSRLLSDRFSAERPKGSFSTLEIQRTEQGDSAMYLCASSHRPGSSYEQYFGPGTRLTVT.